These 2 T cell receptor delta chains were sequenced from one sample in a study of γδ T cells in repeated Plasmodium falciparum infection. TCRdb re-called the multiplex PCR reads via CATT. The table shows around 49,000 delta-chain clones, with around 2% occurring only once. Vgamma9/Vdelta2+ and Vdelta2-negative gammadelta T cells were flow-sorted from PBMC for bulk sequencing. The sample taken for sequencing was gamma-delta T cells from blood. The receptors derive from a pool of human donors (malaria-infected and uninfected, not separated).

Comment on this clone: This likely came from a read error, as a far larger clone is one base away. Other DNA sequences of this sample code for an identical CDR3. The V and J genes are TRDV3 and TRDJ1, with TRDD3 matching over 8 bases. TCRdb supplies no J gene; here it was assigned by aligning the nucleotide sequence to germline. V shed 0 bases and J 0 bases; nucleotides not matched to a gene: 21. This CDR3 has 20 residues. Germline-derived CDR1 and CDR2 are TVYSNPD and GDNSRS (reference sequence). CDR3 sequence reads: CAFSPPTLTGGRPYTDKLIF. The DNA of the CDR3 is TGTGCCTTTAGTCCTCCTACTTTGACTGGGGGTAGACCGTACACCGATAAACTCATCTTT.

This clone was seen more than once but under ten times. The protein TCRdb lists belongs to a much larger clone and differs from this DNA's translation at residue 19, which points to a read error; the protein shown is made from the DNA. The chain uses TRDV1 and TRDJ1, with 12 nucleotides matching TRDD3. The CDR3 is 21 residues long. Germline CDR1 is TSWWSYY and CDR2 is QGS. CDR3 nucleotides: TGTGCTCTTGGGTCCTGCCTGCCGTACTGGGGGATACCACGTTACACCGATAAACACATCTTT. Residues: CALGSCLPYWGIPRYTDKHIF.